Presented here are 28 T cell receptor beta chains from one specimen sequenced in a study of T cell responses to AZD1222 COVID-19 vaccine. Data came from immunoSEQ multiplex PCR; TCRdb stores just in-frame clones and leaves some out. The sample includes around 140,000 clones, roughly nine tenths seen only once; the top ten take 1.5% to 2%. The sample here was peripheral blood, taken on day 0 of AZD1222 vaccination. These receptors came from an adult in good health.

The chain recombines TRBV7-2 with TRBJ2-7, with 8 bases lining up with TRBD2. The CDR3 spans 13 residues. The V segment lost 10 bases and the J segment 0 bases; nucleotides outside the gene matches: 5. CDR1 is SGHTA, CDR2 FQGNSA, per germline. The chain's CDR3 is CAIASGGSYEQYF. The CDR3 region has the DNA TGTGCCATCGCGAGCGGGGGCTCCTACGAGCAGTACTTC.

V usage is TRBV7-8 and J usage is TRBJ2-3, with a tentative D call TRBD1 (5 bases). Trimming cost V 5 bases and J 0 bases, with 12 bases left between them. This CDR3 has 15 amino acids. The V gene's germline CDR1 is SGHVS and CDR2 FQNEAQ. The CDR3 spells CASSGAQVSTDTQYF. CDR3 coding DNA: TGTGCCAGCAGCGGGGCGCAGGTTAGCACAGATACGCAGTATTTT.

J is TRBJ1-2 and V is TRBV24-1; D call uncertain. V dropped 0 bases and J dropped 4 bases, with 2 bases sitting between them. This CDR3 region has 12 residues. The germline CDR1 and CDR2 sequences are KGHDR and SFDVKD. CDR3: CATSDLSYGYTF. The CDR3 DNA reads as TGTGCCACCAGTGATTTGAGCTATGGCTACACCTTC.

The CDR3 sequence is CASSLEPGLAGTRTDTQYF. In nucleotides, the CDR3 is TGCGCCAGCAGCTTGGAACCGGGACTAGCGGGGACCCGCACAGATACGCAGTATTTT. The J gene is TRBJ2-3, the V gene TRBV5-1; 13 bases are shared with TRBD2. The CDR3 is 19 residues long. Germline loops: CDR1 SGHRS, CDR2 YFSETQ. With V trimmed by 0 bases and J by 1 base, 8 bases remained unmatched.

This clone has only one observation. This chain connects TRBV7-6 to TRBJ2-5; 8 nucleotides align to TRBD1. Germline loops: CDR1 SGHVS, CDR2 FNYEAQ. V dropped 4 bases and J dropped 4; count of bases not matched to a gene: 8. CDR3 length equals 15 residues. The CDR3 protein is CASSSTGELGETQYF. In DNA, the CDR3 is TGTGCCAGCAGCTCGACAGGGGAGTTGGGAGAGACCCAGTACTTC.

CDR3 coding DNA: TGCGCCAGCAGCCAAGATCCATCCTATAATTCACCCCTCCACTTT. It codes for CASSQDPSYNSPLHF. This chain links TRBV4-3 with TRBJ1-6; D gene unclear. Per the germline V gene, CDR1 is LGHNA and CDR2 is YSLEER. The V end lost 0 bases, the J end lost 1 base, and 4 bases lay between the germline ends. This CDR3 region has 15 residues.

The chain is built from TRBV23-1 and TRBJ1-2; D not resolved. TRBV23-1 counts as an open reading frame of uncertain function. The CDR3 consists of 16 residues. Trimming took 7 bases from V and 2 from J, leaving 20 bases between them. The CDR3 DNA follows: TGCGCCAGCACCCATAGAAGCCGGGCCTTAAACTATGGCTACACCTTC. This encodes CASTHRSRALNYGYTF.

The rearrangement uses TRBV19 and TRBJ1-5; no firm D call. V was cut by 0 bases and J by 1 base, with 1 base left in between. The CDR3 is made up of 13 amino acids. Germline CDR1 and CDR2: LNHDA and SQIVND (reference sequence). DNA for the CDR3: TGTGCCAGTAGTATAGAGAGCAATCAGCCCCAGCATTTT. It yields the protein CASSIESNQPQHF.

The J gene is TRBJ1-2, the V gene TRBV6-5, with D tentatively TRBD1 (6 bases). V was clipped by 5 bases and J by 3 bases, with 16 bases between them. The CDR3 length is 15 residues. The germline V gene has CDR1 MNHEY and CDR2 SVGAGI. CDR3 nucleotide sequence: TGTGCCAGCAGTCCCCATTGGGGGCTAGACTATGGCTACACCTTC. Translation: CASSPHWGLDYGYTF.

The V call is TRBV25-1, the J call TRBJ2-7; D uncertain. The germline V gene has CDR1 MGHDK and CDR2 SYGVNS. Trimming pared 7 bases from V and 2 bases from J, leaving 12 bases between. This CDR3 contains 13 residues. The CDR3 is CASIRTYPYEQYF. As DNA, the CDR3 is TGTGCCAGCATTCGGACGTACCCCTACGAGCAGTACTTC.

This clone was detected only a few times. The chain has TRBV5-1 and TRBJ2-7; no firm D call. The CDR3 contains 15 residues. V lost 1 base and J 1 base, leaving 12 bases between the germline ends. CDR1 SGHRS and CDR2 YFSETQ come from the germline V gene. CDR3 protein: CASSLLPSASYEQYF. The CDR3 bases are TGCGCCAGCAGCTTGTTACCCTCGGCATCCTACGAGCAGTACTTC.

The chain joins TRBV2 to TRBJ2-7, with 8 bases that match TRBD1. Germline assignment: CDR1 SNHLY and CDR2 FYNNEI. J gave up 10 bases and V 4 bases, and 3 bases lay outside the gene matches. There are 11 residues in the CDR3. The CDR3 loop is CASSADRGQYF. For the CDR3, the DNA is TGTGCCAGCAGTGCCGACAGGGGCCAGTACTTC.

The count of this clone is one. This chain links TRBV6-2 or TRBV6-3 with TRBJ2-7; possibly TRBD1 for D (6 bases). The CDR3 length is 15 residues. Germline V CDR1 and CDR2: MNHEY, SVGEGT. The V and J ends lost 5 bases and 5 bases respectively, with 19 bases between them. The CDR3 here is CASSPDTTGFNEQYF. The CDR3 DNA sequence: TGTGCCAGCAGTCCGGACACAACAGGGTTCAACGAGCAGTACTTC.

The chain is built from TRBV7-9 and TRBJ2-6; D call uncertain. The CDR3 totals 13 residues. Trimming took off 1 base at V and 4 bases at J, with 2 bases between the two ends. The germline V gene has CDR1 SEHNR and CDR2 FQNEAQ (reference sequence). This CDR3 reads CASSLEGANVLTF. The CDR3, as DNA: TGTGCCAGCAGCTTAGAAGGGGCCAACGTCCTGACTTTC.

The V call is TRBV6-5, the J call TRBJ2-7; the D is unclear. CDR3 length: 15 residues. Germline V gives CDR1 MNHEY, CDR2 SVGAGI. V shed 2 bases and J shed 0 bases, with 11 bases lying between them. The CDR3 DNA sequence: TGTGCCAGCAGTTACGTTACGGTAACCTCCTACGAGCAGTACTTC. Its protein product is CASSYVTVTSYEQYF.

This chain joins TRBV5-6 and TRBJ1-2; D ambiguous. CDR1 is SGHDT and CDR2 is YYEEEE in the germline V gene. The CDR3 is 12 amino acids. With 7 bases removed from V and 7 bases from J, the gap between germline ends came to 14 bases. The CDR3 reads CASSYIVGGYTF. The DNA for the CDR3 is TGTGCCAGCTCCTACATTGTAGGTGGCTACACCTTC.

The DNA for the CDR3 is TGTGCCACCCGCTCAGGTACGAATCAGCCCCAGCATTTT. The encoded protein is CATRSGTNQPQHF. This rearrangement joins TRBV24-1 to TRBJ1-5; D gene uncertain. The germline V gene has CDR1 KGHDR and CDR2 SFDVKD. CDR3 size: 13 residues. Trimming took off 9 bases at V and 4 bases at J, with 12 bases between the two ends.

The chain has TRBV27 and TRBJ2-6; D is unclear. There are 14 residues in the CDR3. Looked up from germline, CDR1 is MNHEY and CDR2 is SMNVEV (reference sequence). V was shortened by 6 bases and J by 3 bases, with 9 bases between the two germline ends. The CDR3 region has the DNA TGTGCCAGCAGGATCCTTTATGGGGCCAACGTCCTGACTTTC. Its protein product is CASRILYGANVLTF.

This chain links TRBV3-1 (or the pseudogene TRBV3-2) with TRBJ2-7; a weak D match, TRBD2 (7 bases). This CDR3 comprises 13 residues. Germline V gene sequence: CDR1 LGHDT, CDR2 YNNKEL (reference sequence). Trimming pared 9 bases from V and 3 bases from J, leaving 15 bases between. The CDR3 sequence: CASRGGGYYEQYF. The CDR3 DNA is TGTGCCAGTCGTGGGGGGGGCTACTACGAGCAGTACTTC.

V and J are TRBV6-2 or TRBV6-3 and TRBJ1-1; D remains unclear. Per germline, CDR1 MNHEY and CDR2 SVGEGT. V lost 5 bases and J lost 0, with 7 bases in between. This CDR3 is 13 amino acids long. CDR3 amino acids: CASSQDLNTEAFF. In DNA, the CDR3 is TGTGCCAGCAGTCAGGACCTGAACACTGAAGCTTTCTTT.

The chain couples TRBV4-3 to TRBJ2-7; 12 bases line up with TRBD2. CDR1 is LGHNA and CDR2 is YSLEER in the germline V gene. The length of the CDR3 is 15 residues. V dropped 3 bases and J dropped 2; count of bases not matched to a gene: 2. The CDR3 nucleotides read TGCGCCAGCAGCCAGACTAGCGGGAGACCCTACGAGCAGTACTTC. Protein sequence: CASSQTSGRPYEQYF.

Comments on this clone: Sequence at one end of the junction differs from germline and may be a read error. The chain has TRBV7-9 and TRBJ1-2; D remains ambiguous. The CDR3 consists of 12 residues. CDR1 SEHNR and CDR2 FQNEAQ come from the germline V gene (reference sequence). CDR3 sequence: CASSPAYYGYTF. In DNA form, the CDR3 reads TGCGCCAGCAGCCCCGCCTACTATGGCTACACCTTC.

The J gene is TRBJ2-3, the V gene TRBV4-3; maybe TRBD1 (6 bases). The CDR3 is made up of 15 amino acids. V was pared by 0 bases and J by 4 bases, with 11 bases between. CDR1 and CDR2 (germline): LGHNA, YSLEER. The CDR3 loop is CASSQDWQGSDTQYF. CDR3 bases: TGCGCCAGCAGCCAAGATTGGCAGGGGTCAGATACGCAGTATTTT.

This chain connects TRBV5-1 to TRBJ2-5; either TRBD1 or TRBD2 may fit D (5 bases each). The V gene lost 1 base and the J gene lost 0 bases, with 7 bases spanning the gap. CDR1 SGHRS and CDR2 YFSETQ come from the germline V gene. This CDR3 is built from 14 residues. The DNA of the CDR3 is TGCGCCAGCAGCTTGTTGGGGGACCAAGAGACCCAGTACTTC. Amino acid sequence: CASSLLGDQETQYF.

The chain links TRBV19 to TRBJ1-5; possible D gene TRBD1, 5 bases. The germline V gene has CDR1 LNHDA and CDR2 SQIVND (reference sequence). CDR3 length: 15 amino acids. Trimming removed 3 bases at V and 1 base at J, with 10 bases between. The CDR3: CASSIGPGSNQPQHF. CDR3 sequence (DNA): TGTGCCAGTAGTATCGGCCCAGGGAGCAATCAGCCCCAGCATTTT.

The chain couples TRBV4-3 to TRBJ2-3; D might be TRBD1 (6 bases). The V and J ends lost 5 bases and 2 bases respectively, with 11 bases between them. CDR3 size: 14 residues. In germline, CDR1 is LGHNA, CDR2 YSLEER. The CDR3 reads CASSIEGVTDTQYF. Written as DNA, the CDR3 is TGCGCCAGCAGCATAGAGGGGGTCACAGATACGCAGTATTTT.

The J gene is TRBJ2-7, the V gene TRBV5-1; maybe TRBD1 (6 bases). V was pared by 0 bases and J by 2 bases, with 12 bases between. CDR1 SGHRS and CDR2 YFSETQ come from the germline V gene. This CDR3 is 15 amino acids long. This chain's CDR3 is CASSLEGELAYEQYF. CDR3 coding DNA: TGCGCCAGCAGCTTGGAGGGGGAGTTGGCCTACGAGCAGTACTTC.

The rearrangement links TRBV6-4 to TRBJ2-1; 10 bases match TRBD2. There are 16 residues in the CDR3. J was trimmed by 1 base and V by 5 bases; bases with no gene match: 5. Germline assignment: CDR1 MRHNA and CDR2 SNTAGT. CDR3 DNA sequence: TGTGCCAGCAGTTCGACTAGCGGGTTATCCTACAATGAGCAGTTCTTC. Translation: CASSSTSGLSYNEQFF.